The clone carrying this TCR beta chain was detected once. The antigen remains undetermined. The junction departs from the called germline gene at one end, perhaps through a read error. The method was immunoSEQ multiplex PCR; TCRdb's version includes in-frame clones alone and lacks a portion of them. The sample yields 66,000 or so clones, about four fifths seen once. CDR1 is MNHEY, CDR2 SVGAGI, per germline. The CDR3 covers 14 residues. The source of the sample is a study of T cell responses to AZD1222 COVID-19 vaccine. Findings of the study overall: Repertoire sampling happened only post peak T cell response. Donors, mostly white British, included more females; clonal diversity was possibly underestimated. Distributed over spike, vaccine-associated CD4 TCRs predominated at 160-218 and 743-854.

This specimen consisted of peripheral blood, obtained on day 0 of MenACWY control vaccination. This clonotype was sampled from an adult in good health. V usage is TRBV6-5 and J usage is TRBJ1-5; D call uncertain. This CDR3 is CASSDSRSNQPQHF. In nucleotides, the CDR3 is TGTGCCAGCAGTGACTCACGTAGCAATCAGCCCCAGCATTTT.